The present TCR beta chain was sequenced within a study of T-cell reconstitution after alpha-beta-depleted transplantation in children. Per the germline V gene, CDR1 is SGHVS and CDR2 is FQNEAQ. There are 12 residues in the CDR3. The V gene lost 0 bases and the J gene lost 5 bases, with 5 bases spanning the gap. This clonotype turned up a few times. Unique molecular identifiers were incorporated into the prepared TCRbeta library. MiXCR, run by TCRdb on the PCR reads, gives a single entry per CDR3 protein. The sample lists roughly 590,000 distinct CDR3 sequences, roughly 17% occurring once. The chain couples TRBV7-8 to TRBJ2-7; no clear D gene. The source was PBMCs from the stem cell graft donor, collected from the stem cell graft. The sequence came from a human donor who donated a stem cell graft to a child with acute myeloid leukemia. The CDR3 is CASSLAQNEQYF. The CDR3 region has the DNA TGTGCCAGCAGCTTAGCGCAAAACGAGCAGTACTTC.